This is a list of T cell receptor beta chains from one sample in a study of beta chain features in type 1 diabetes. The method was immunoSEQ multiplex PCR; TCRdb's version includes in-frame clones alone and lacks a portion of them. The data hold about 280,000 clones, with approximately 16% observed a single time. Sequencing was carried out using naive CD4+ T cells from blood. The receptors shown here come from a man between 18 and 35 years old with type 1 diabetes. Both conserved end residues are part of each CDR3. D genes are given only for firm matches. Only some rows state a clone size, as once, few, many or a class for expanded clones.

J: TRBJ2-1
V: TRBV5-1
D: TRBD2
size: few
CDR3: CASSLLPGLAGNNEQFF
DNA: TGCGCCAGCAGCTTGTTGCCGGGACTAGCGGGGAACAATGAGCAGTTCTTC

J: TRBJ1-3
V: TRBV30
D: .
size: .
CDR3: CAWSVTGGGNTIYF
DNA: TGTGCCTGGAGTGTGACCGGGGGGGGAAACACCATATATTTT

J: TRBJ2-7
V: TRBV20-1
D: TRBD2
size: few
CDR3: CSGSGGVEQYF
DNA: TGCAGTGGTAGCGGGGGGGTCGAGCAGTACTTC

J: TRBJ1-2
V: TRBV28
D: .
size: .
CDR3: CASSSRGGYTF
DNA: TGTGCCAGCAGTAGTAGGGGAGGCTACACCTTC

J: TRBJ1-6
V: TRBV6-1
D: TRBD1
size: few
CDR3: CASSGHRGRGGSPLHF
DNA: TGTGCCAGCAGTGGCCACAGGGGGCGCGGGGGGTCACCCCTCCACTTT

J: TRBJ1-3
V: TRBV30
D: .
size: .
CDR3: CALETSSGNTIYF
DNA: TGTGCCCTGGAGACCTCCTCTGGAAACACCATATATTTT

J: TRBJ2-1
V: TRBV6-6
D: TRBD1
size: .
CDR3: CASRSRQGTGSDEQFF
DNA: TGTGCCAGCAGATCCCGTCAAGGGACAGGGTCAGATGAGCAGTTCTTC

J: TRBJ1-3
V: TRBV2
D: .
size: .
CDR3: CASSATGRNGNTIYF
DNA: TGTGCCAGCAGTGCGACAGGTCGCAATGGAAACACCATATATTTT

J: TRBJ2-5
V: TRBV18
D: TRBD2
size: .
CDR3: CASSPRGLRETQYF
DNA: TGTGCCAGCTCACCACGGGGACTACGAGAGACCCAGTACTTC

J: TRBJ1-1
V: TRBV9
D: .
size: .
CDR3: CASSVVTGGNTEAFF
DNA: TGTGCCAGCAGCGTAGTAACGGGGGGCAATACTGAAGCTTTCTTT

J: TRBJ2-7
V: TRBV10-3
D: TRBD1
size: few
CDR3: CAINDRGLGSYEQYF
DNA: TGTGCCATCAATGACAGGGGGCTGGGTTCCTACGAGCAGTACTTC

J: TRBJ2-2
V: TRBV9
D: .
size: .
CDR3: CASSVVSGELFF
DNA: TGTGCCAGCAGCGTTGTGAGCGGGGAGCTGTTTTTT

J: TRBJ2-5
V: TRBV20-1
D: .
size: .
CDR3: CSATTGTTQYF
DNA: TGCAGTGCAACGACTGGCACGACCCAGTACTTC

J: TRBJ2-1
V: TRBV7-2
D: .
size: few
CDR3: CASSLRYNEQFF
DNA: TGTGCCAGCAGCTTACGTTACAATGAGCAGTTCTTC

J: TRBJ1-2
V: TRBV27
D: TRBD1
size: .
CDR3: CASSAGQVISKGYTF
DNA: TGTGCCAGCAGTGCCGGACAGGTGATCTCTAAGGGCTACACCTTC

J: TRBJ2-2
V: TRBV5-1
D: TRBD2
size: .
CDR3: CASSRTSGNLGTGELFF
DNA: TGCGCCAGCAGCCGGACTAGCGGAAACCTCGGGACCGGGGAGCTGTTTTTT

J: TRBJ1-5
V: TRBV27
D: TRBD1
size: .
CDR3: CASSFLGGSSDQPQHF
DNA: TGTGCCAGCAGTTTCTTAGGGGGCTCATCAGATCAGCCCCAGCATTTT

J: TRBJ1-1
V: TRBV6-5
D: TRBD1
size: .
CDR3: CASSYDRGTEAFF
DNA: TGTGCCAGCAGTTACGACAGGGGGACTGAAGCTTTCTTT

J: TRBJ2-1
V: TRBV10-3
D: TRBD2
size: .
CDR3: CAISESFETSGYNEQFF
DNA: TGTGCCATCAGTGAGTCTTTCGAGACTAGCGGATACAATGAGCAGTTCTTC

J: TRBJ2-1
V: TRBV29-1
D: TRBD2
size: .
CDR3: CSVGLAVHDEQFF
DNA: TGCAGCGTGGGACTAGCCGTTCACGATGAGCAGTTCTTC

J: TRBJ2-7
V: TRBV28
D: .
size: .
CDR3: CASSFYRSSYEQYF
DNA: TGTGCCAGCAGTTTTTACAGGAGCTCCTACGAGCAGTACTTC

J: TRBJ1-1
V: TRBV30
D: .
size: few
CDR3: CAWKVGGNTEAFF
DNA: TGTGCCTGGAAGGTCGGCGGGAACACTGAAGCTTTCTTT

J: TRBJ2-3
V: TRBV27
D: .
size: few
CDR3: CASSSITTGTDTQYF
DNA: TGTGCCAGCAGTTCGATAACTACAGGGACAGATACGCAGTATTTT

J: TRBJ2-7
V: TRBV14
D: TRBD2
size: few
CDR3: CASNDLGGTYEQYF
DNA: TGTGCCAGCAACGACTTGGGGGGGACCTACGAGCAGTACTTC

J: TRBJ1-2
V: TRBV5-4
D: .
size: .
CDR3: CASSLTGGLYGYTF
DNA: TGTGCCAGCAGCTTGACGGGGGGGCTGTATGGCTACACCTTC

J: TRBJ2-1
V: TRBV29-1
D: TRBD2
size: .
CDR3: CSSAGGWEQFF
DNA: TGCAGCAGTGCCGGGGGGTGGGAGCAGTTCTTC

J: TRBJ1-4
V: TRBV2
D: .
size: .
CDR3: CASRSTGEKLFF
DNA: TGTGCCAGCAGATCCACAGGGGAAAAACTGTTTTTT

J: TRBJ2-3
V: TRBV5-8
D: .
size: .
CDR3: CASSLTGDTQYF
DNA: TGTGCCAGCAGTCTCACCGGGGATACGCAGTATTTT

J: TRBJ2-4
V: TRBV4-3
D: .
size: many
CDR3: CASSQEWSVAKNIQYF
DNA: TGCGCCAGCAGCCAAGAGTGGAGTGTAGCCAAAAACATTCAGTACTTC

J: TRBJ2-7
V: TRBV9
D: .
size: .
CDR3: CASSVSERTRDEQYF
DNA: TGTGCCAGCAGCGTATCGGAAAGGACTCGCGACGAGCAGTACTTC

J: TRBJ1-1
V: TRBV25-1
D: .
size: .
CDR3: CASLGMNTEAFF
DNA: TGTGCCAGCCTGGGCATGAACACTGAAGCTTTCTTT

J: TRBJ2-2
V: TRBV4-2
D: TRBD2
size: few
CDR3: CASSRETSGSYTGELFF
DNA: TGTGCCAGCAGCCGAGAGACTAGCGGGAGTTACACCGGGGAGCTGTTTTTT

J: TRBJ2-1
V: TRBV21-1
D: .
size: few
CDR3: CASSFDGVPRNNEQFF
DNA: TGTGCCAGCAGCTTCGACGGAGTTCCGCGGAACAATGAGCAGTTCTTC

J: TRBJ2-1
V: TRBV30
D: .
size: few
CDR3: CAWRRGSYNEQFF
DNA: TGTGCCTGGAGACGGGGATCCTACAATGAGCAGTTCTTC

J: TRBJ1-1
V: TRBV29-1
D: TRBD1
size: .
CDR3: CSGRRDRNTEAFF
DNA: TGCAGCGGACGCCGGGACAGGAACACTGAAGCTTTCTTT

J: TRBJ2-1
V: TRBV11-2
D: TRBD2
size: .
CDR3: CASSLTSGRAGSEQFF
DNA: TGTGCCAGCAGCCTCACTAGCGGGAGGGCCGGATCTGAGCAGTTCTTC

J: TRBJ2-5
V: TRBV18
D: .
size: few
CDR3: CASSHREETQYF
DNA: TGTGCCAGCTCCCACCGGGAAGAGACCCAGTACTTC

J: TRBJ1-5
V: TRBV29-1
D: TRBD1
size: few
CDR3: CSERPGQGANPSNQPQHF
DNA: TGCAGCGAGAGACCGGGACAGGGGGCCAACCCGAGCAATCAGCCCCAGCATTTT

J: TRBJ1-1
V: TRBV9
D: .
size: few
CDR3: CASSSQGNTEAFF
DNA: TGTGCCAGCAGCTCACAGGGGAACACTGAAGCTTTCTTT

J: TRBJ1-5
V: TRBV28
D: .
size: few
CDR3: CASSSQGYSNQPQHF
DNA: TGTGCCAGCAGTTCACAGGGTTATAGCAATCAGCCCCAGCATTTT

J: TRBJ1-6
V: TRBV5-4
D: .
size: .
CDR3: CASSFESSYNSPLHF
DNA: TGTGCCAGCAGCTTTGAGAGCTCCTATAATTCACCCCTCCACTTT

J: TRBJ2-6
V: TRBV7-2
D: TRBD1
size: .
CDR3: CASSLTDRGAFSGANVLTF
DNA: TGTGCCAGCAGCTTGACGGACAGGGGGGCTTTCTCTGGGGCCAACGTCCTGACTTTC

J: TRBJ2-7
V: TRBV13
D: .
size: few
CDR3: CASSPRGQGEQYF
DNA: TGTGCCAGCAGCCCGCGCGGTCAGGGCGAGCAGTACTTC

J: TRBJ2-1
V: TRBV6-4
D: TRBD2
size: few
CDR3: CASSESGTKQFF
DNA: TGTGCCAGCAGTGAATCCGGGACTAAGCAGTTCTTC

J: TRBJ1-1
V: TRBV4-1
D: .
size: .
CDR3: CASSQAVGLVTEAFF
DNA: TGCGCCAGCAGCCAAGCTGTGGGACTCGTGACTGAAGCTTTCTTT

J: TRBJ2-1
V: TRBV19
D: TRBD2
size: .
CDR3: CASSIDGPYAAGGNNEQFF
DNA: TGTGCCAGTAGTATAGACGGACCTTACGCGGCGGGAGGGAACAATGAGCAGTTCTTC

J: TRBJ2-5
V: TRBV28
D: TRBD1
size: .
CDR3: CASSIGQGEETQYF
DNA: TGTGCCAGCAGTATAGGACAGGGCGAAGAGACCCAGTACTTC

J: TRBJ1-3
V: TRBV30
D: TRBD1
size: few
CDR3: CAWNLGQGGNTIYF
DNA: TGTGCCTGGAACCTCGGACAGGGAGGAAACACCATATATTTT

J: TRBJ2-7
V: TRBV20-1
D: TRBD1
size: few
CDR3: CSAQGHYEQYF
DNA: TGCAGTGCACAGGGGCACTACGAGCAGTACTTC

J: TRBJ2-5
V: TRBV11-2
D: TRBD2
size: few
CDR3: CASSLVIGGKTQYF
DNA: TGTGCCAGCAGCTTAGTTATCGGGGGGAAGACCCAGTACTTC

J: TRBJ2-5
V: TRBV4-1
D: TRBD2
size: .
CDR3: CASSGTSGRMETQYF
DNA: TGCGCCAGCAGCGGGACTAGCGGGAGAATGGAGACCCAGTACTTC

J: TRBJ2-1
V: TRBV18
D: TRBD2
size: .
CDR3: CASSPDSGRLNEQFF
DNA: TGTGCCAGCTCACCAGATAGCGGGAGGCTTAATGAGCAGTTCTTC

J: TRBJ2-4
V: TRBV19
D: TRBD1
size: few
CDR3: CASSRDRGSLAKNIQYF
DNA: TGTGCCAGTAGTCGGGACAGGGGATCACTAGCCAAAAACATTCAGTACTTC

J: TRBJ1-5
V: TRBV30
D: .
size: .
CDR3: CAWSGGGGQPQHF
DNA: TGTGCCTGGAGCGGGGGGGGCGGACAGCCCCAGCATTTT